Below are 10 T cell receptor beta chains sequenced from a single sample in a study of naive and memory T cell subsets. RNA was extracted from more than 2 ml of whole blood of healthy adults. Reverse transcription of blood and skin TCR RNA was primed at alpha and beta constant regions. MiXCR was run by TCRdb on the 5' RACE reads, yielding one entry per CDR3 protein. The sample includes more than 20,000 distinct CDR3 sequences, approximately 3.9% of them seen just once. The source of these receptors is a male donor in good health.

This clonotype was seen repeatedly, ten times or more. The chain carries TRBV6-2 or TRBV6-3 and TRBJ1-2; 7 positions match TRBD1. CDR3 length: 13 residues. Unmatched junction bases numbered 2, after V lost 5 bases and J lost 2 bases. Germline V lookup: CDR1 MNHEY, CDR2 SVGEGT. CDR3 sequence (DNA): TGTGCCAGCAGTAAGGGACAGAACTATGGCTACACCTTC. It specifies CASSKGQNYGYTF.

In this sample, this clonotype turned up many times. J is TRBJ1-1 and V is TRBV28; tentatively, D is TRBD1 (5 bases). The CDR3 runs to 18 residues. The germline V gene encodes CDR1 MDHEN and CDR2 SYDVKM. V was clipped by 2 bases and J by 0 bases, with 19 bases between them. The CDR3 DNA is TGTGCCAGCAGTTTAACGGGGGTCACATTTCCCCTGAACACTGAAGCTTTCTTT. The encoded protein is CASSLTGVTFPLNTEAFF.

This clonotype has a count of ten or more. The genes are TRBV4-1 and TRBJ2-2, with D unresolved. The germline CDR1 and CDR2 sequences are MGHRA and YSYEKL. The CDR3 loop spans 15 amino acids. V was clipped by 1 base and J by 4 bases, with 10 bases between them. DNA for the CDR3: TGCGCCAGCAGCCAAGCAGGTGGCGGCACCGGGGAGCTGTTTTTT. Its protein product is CASSQAGGGTGELFF.

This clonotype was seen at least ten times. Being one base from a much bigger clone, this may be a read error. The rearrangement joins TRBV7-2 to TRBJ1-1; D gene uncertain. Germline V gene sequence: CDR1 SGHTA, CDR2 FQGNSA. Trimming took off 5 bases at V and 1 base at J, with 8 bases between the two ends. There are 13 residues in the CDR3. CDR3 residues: CASSPPRNTEAFF. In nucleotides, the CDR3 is TGTGCCAGCAGCCCCCCTCGGAACACTGAAGCTTTCTTT.

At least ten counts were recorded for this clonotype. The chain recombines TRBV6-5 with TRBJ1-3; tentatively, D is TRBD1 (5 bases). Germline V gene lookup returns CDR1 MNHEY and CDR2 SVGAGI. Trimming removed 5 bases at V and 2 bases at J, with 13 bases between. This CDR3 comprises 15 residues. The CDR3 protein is CASSAFGGTGNTIYF. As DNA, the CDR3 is TGTGCCAGCAGTGCTTTTGGGGGGACTGGAAACACCATATATTTT.

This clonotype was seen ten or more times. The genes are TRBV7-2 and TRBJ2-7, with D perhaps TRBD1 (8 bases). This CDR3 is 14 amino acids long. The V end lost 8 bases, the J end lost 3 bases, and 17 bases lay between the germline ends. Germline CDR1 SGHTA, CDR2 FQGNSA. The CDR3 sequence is CASGSTGGGYEQYF. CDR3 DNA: TGTGCCAGCGGCTCAACAGGGGGGGGCTACGAGCAGTACTTC. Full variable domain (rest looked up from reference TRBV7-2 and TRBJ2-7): GAGVSQSPSNKVTEKGKDVELRCDPISGHTALYWYRQSLGQGLEFLIYFQGNSAPDKSGLPSDRFSAERTGGSVSTLTIQRTQQEDSAVYLCASGSTGGGYEQYFGPGTRLTVT.

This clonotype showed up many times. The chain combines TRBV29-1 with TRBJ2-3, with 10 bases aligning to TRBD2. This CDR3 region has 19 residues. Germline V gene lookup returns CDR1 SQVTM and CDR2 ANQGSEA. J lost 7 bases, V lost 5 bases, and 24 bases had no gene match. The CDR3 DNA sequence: TGCAGCGTTAACACCGGGACAGGTTCCGCTAGCGGGAGTATCTATACGCAGTATTTT. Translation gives CSVNTGTGSASGSIYTQYF.

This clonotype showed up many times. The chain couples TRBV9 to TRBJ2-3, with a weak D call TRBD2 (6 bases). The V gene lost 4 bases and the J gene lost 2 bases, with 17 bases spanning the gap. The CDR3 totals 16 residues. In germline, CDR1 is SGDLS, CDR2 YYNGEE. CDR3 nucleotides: TGTGCCAGCAGCCACCCACGGGGACTCAACACAGATACGCAGTATTTT. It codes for CASSHPRGLNTDTQYF.

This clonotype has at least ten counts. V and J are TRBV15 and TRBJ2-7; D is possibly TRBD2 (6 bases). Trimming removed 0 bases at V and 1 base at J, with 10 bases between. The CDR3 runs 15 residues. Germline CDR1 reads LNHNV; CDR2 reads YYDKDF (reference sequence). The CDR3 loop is CATSRDQEGSYEQYF. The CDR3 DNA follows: TGTGCCACCAGCAGAGATCAGGAGGGGTCCTACGAGCAGTACTTC.

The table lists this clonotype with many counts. CDR3 sequence (DNA): TGTGCCAGCAGCTCTCTGACAGGGGAGAACACTGAAGCTTTCTTT. Amino acid sequence: CASSSLTGENTEAFF. The chain joins TRBV9 to TRBJ1-1, with 8 bases fitting TRBD1. V shed 4 bases, J shed 1 base, and the junction held 6 bases outside the gene matches. CDR3 size: 15 residues. From germline, CDR1 is SGDLS and CDR2 YYNGEE. Full variable domain (rest looked up from reference TRBV9 and TRBJ1-1): DSGVTQTPKHLITATGQRVTLRCSPRSGDLSVYWYQQSLDQGLQFLIQYYNGEERAKGNILERFSAQQFPDLHSELNLSSLELGDSALYFCASSSLTGENTEAFFGQGTRLTVV.